Each of the 21 T cell receptor beta chains below was sequenced from the same sample in a study of shared clonotypes between healthy human individuals. The data were produced by immunoSEQ multiplex PCR, yet TCRdb's version contains in-frame clones alone and is incomplete. The sample contains over a million clones, approximately 98.5% of which appear only once. Sequenced input: naive CD4+ T cells sorted from blood. The subset here: CD45RA+ positively selected. Receptors originate from a young man in good health.

The rearrangement links TRBV4-1 to TRBJ2-2; TRBD2 might be the D (6 bases). Trimming cost V 8 bases and J 2 bases, with 15 bases left between them. From germline, CDR1 is MGHRA and CDR2 YSYEKL. This CDR3 comprises 15 residues. In DNA form, the CDR3 reads TGCGCCAGCCTCTCTGGACTAAAAAACACCGGGGAGCTGTTTTTT. This codes for CASLSGLKNTGELFF.

This rearrangement joins TRBV19 to TRBJ2-3; 11 bases line up with TRBD1. Trimming removed 4 bases from V and 2 bases from J; junction bases left unmatched: 17. CDR1 and CDR2 from the germline V gene are LNHDA and SQIVND (reference sequence). The CDR3 is 20 amino acids. Here the CDR3 DNA reads TGTGCCAGTAGTACCCCATGGGACAGGGGGGAGATTGGACTCACAGATACGCAGTATTTT. This sequence encodes CASSTPWDRGEIGLTDTQYF.

This clone was detected only once. Other DNA sequences in this specimen translate into the identical CDR3. The rearrangement links TRBV9 to TRBJ2-1; D is possibly TRBD2 (6 bases). The germline CDR1 and CDR2 sequences are SGDLS and YYNGEE. V dropped 0 bases and J dropped 6 bases, with 7 bases sitting between them. The CDR3 spans 13 residues. This CDR3 is CASSVGGGNEQFF. In DNA form, the CDR3 reads TGTGCCAGCAGCGTAGGGGGAGGCAATGAGCAGTTCTTC.

The chain uses TRBV27 and TRBJ2-1, with D perhaps matching TRBD1 (5 bases). Germline V lookup: CDR1 MNHEY, CDR2 SMNVEV (reference sequence). This CDR3 has 16 amino acids. The ends were cut back, 6 bases at V and 0 bases at J, with 15 bases in the middle. DNA of the CDR3: TGTGCCAGCAGGTATGGGGCAATGAGCTCCTACAATGAGCAGTTCTTC. Translation gives CASRYGAMSSYNEQFF.

The V and J genes are TRBV6-1 and TRBJ2-1; 12 bases are a match to TRBD2. CDR1 and CDR2 from the germline V gene are MNHNS and SASEGT. CDR3 length equals 15 residues. The trim removed 6 bases at V and 9 bases at J, leaving 9 bases unmatched. CDR3 amino acids: CASSPTSGSVGEQFF. In nucleotides, the CDR3 is TGTGCCAGCAGCCCGACTAGCGGGAGTGTTGGTGAGCAGTTCTTC.

The chain combines TRBV9 with TRBJ2-1, with unresolved D. Trimming took 0 bases from V and 7 from J, leaving 11 bases between them. The CDR3 contains 14 residues. CDR1 and CDR2 from the germline V gene are SGDLS and YYNGEE. CDR3 DNA: TGTGCCAGCAGCGTAGACCCCAAAGGGAATGAGCAGTTCTTC. Its translation: CASSVDPKGNEQFF.

The rearrangement joins TRBV25-1 to TRBJ2-3, with TRBD2 matching over 8 bases. V lost 1 base to trimming and J lost 4 bases; unmatched junction nucleotides: 10. The germline V gene encodes CDR1 MGHDK and CDR2 SYGVNS. The CDR3 has 17 residues. The CDR3 DNA follows: TGTGCCAGCAGTGAATTTAGGACTAGCATTCTTCCAGATACGCAGTATTTT. Residues: CASSEFRTSILPDTQYF.

The chain uses TRBV9 and TRBJ2-1; the D is unclear. The V and J ends lost 2 bases and 6 bases respectively, with 12 bases between them. The CDR3 is 14 amino acids. Germline loops: CDR1 SGDLS, CDR2 YYNGEE. The CDR3 here is CASSVSHSGNEQFF. CDR3 DNA: TGTGCCAGCAGCGTTAGTCACAGTGGCAATGAGCAGTTCTTC.

This chain links TRBV19 with TRBJ2-1; D is uncertain. This CDR3 spans 12 amino acids. Trimming cost V 9 bases and J 2 bases, with 8 bases left between them. The germline V gene has CDR1 LNHDA and CDR2 SQIVND (reference sequence). This chain's CDR3 is CASAGPYNEQFF. The CDR3 DNA sequence: TGTGCCAGCGCCGGACCCTACAATGAGCAGTTCTTC.

J is TRBJ2-1 and V is TRBV11-2, with 9 bases that match TRBD1. The ends lost 2 bases at V and 4 bases at J; junction bases unmatched: 6. CDR3 length: 16 amino acids. CDR1 and CDR2 (germline): SGHAT, FQNNGV. In DNA form, the CDR3 reads TGTGCCAGCAGCTTATCTAGGGGACAGGGATACAATGAGCAGTTCTTC. As protein: CASSLSRGQGYNEQFF.

V is TRBV7-2 and J is TRBJ1-5; D might be TRBD1 (5 bases). Deletions cut 5 bases from V and 9 bases from J, with 14 bases between. The CDR3 has 13 amino acids. Germline assignment: CDR1 SGHTA and CDR2 FQGNSA. The chain's CDR3 is CASSRDRQAPQHF. For the CDR3, the DNA is TGTGCCAGCAGCCGGGACCGCCAGGCGCCCCAGCATTTT.

The chain employs TRBV5-1 and TRBJ2-3, with a weak D call TRBD2 (6 bases). The CDR3 spans 15 residues. The germline V gene has CDR1 SGHRS and CDR2 YFSETQ. Between the trimmed V and J ends, which lost 6 bases and 0 bases, there was a span of 14 bases. The CDR3 reads CASMPGLGSTDTQYF. CDR3 sequence (DNA): TGCGCCAGCATGCCGGGACTGGGGAGCACAGATACGCAGTATTTT.

The CDR3 spells CASSHPRGILYGYTF. CDR3 DNA: TGTGCCAGCTCCCATCCCCGGGGAATCCTCTATGGCTACACCTTC. This chain uses TRBV5-5 with TRBJ1-2; D gene unclear. Trimming took 7 bases from V and 4 from J, leaving 20 bases between them. Germline CDR1 reads SGHKS; CDR2 reads YYEKEE (reference sequence). The CDR3 totals 15 residues.

The genes are TRBV10-2 and TRBJ2-7; no firm D call. Between the trimmed V and J ends, which lost 4 bases and 6 bases, there was a span of 13 bases. Germline assignment: CDR1 WSHSY and CDR2 SAAADI. This CDR3 contains 13 residues. The CDR3: CASSVPALGEQYF. In DNA form, the CDR3 reads TGCGCCAGCAGTGTACCGGCGCTAGGCGAGCAGTACTTC.

The chain couples TRBV2 to TRBJ1-5; 7 nucleotides line up with TRBD1. The CDR3 has 14 residues. Germline lookup yields CDR1 SNHLY and CDR2 FYNNEI. V was clipped by 1 base and J by 7 bases; unmatched bases: 4. The CDR3 loop reads CASSEDRGRQPQHF. CDR3 DNA sequence: TGTGCCAGCAGTGAAGACAGGGGAAGACAGCCCCAGCATTTT.

The gene calls are TRBV5-1 and TRBJ2-1; no definite D call. V dropped 3 bases and J dropped 7 bases, with 8 bases sitting between them. The CDR3 is 12 residues long. The V gene's germline CDR1 is SGHRS and CDR2 YFSETQ. CDR3 loop: CASSSQSNEQFF. The CDR3 nucleotides are TGCGCCAGCAGCTCACAGTCGAATGAGCAGTTCTTC.

This clone appeared once. This chain joins TRBV14 and TRBJ2-3; possible D gene TRBD2, 6 bases. With 4 bases removed from V and 0 bases from J, the gap between germline ends came to 17 bases. The germline CDR1 and CDR2 sequences are SGHDN and FVKESK. The CDR3 is 17 residues long. The CDR3 coding sequence is TGTGCCAGCAGCCCTACTCTCTTAGGGAGGAGCACAGATACGCAGTATTTT. This gives the protein CASSPTLLGRSTDTQYF.

J is TRBJ1-3 and V is TRBV7-6; D gene uncertain. Trimming left V 10 bases short and J 2 bases short, with 12 bases between. From germline, CDR1 is SGHVS and CDR2 FNYEAQ. The CDR3 spans 13 residues. The CDR3 nucleotides read TGTGCCACCTCTAAGGGAGCTGGAAACACCATATATTTT. It yields the protein CATSKGAGNTIYF. Full variable domain (remainder filled in from reference TRBV7-6 and TRBJ1-3): GAGVSQSPRYKVTKRGQDVALRCDPISGHVSLYWYRQALGQGPEFLTYFNYEAQQDKSGLPNDRFSAERPEGSISTLTIQRTEQRDSAMYRCATSKGAGNTIYFGEGSWLTVV.

This chain links TRBV6-6 with TRBJ2-1, with a weak D call TRBD2 (5 bases). Germline V gene sequence: CDR1 MNHNY, CDR2 SVGAGI (reference sequence). V was cut by 2 bases and J by 10 bases, with 12 bases left in between. CDR3 length: 13 residues. The CDR3 DNA follows: TGTGCCAGCAGTTACGTTCAGGACTCCGAGCAGTTCTTC. Translating it yields CASSYVQDSEQFF.

J is TRBJ2-7 and V is TRBV6-5, with a possible D match to TRBD1 (7 bases). V lost 8 bases and J lost 5, with 19 bases in between. Germline assignment: CDR1 MNHEY and CDR2 SVGAGI. The CDR3 is 14 amino acids. The CDR3 loop reads CASGSRGAFHEQYF. For the CDR3, the DNA is TGTGCCAGCGGGTCCAGGGGGGCCTTCCACGAGCAGTACTTC.

This rearrangement joins TRBV29-1 to TRBJ2-7; possible D gene TRBD2, 6 bases. The CDR3 sequence is 15 residues long. Trimming left V 4 bases short and J 0 bases short, with 16 bases between. Germline CDR1 is SQVTM and CDR2 is ANQGSEA. The CDR3 coding sequence is TGCAGCGTTGCCCCGCGACTTAGCGGCTCCTACGAGCAGTACTTC. This gives the protein CSVAPRLSGSYEQYF.